This T cell receptor beta chain was sequenced in a study of T cells of healthy individuals. TCRdb called the 5' RACE reads again in MiXCR, with one record for every CDR3 protein. This sample carries approximately 89,000 distinct CDR3 sequences, approximately 5.4% of them seen once, and the ten largest clones take roughly 7.5%. This clonotype appeared a few times. Per germline, CDR1 MDHEN and CDR2 SYDVKM. The germline V and J ends were trimmed by 8 bases and 0 bases, with 19 bases remaining between them. The CDR3 contains 16 residues. The gene calls are TRBV28 and TRBJ2-5; possible D gene TRBD2, 5 bases. This TCR derives from a female donor in good health. The CDR3 DNA reads as TGTGCCAGCGCCGATCTGAGGGCCGCGTACCAAGAGACCCAGTACTTC. Amino acids: CASADLRAAYQETQYF. Looking up the rest from reference TRBV28 and TRBJ2-5 gives the full variable domain: DVKVTQSSRYLVKRTGEKVFLECVQDMDHENMFWYRQDPGLGLRLIYFSYDVKMKEKGDIPEGYSVSREKKERFSLILESASTNQTSMYLCASADLRAAYQETQYFGPGTRLLVL.